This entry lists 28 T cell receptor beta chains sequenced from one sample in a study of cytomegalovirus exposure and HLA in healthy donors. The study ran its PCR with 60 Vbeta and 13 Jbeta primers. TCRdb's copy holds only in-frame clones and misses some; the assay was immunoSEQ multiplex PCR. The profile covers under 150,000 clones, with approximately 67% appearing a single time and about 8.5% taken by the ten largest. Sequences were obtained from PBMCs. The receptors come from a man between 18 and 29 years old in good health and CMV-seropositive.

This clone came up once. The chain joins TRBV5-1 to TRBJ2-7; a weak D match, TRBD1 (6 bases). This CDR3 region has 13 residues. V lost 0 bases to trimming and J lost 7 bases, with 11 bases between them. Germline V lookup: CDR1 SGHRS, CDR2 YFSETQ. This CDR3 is CASSLEKGQEQYV. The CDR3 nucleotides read TGCGCCAGCAGCTTGGAGAAGGGACAAGAGCAGTACGTC.

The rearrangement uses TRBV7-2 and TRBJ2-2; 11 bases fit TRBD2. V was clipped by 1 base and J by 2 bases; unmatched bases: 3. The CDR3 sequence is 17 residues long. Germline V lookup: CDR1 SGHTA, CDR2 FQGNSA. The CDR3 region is CASSLGLAGGNTGELFF. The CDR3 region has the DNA TGTGCCAGCAGCTTAGGGCTAGCGGGGGGAAACACCGGGGAGCTGTTTTTT.

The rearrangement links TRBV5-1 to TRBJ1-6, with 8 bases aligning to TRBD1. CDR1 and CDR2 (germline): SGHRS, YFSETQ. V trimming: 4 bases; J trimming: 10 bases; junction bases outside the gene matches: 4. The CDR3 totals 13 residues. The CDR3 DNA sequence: TGCGCCAGCAGCCAACAGGGGGGGTCACCCCTCCACTTT. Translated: CASSQQGGSPLHF.

CDR3 loop: CASGGFTGELFF. The CDR3 coding sequence is TGTGCCAGCGGGGGGTTCACCGGGGAGCTGTTTTTT. This sequence joins TRBV19 and TRBJ2-2; 7 bases fit TRBD2. Germline V gene data show CDR1 as LNHDA and CDR2 as SQIVND (reference sequence). The CDR3 totals 12 residues. V gave up 9 bases and J gave up 4 bases; unmatched junction bases: 2. The variable domain in full, completed from reference TRBV19 and TRBJ2-2, reads DGGITQSPKYLFRKEGQNVTLSCEQNLNHDAMYWYRQDPGQGLRLIYYSQIVNDFQKGDIAEGYSVSREKKESFPLTVTSAQKNPTAFYLCASGGFTGELFFGEGSRLTVL.

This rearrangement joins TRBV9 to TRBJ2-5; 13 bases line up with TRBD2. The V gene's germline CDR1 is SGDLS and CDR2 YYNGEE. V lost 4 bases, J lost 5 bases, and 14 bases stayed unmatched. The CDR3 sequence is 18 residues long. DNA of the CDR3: TGTGCCAGCAGCAAACACCTTCCCACTAGCGGGGGGGCCGAGACCCAGTACTTC. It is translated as CASSKHLPTSGGAETQYF. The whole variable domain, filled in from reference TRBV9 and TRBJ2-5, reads DSGVTQTPKHLITATGQRVTLRCSPRSGDLSVYWYQQSLDQGLQFLIQYYNGEERAKGNILERFSAQQFPDLHSELNLSSLELGDSALYFCASSKHLPTSGGAETQYFGPGTRLLVL.

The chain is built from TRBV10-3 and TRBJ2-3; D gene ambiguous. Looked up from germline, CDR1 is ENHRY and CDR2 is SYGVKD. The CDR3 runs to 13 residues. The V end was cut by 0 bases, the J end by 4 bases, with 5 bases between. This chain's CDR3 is CAISESSADTQYF. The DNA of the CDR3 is TGTGCCATCAGTGAGTCGAGTGCAGATACGCAGTATTTT.

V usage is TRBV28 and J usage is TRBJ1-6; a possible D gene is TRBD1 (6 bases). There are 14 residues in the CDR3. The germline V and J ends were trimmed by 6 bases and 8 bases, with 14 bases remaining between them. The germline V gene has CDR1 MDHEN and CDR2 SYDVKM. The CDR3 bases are TGTGCCAGCAGCCCAAGCACAGGGCATTCACCCCTCCACTTT. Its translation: CASSPSTGHSPLHF.

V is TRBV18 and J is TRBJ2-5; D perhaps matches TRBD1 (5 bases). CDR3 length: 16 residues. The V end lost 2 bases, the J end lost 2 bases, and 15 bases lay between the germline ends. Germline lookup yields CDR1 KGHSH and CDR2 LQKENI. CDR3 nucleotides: TGTGCCAGCTCACCAGTGGCTAACCGACAGCAAGAGACCCAGTACTTC. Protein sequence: CASSPVANRQQETQYF.

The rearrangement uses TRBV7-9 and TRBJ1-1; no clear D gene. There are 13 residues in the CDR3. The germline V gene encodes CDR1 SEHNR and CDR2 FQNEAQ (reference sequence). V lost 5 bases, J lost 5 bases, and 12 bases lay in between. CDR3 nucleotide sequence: TGTGCCAGCAGCCGGTCAAGAGGTACTGAAGCTTTCTTT. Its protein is CASSRSRGTEAFF. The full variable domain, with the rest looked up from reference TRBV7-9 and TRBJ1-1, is DTGVSQNPRHKITKRGQNVTFRCDPISEHNRLYWYRQTLGQGPEFLTYFQNEAQLEKSRLLSDRFSAERPKGSFSTLEIQRTEQGDSAMYLCASSRSRGTEAFFGQGTRLTVV.

The CDR3 loop is CASSLRGARYEQYF. Here the CDR3 DNA reads TGTGCCAGCAGCTTGCGGGGGGCGAGGTACGAGCAGTACTTC. The gene calls are TRBV5-6 and TRBJ2-7; D perhaps matches TRBD2 (7 bases). V lost 1 base and J lost 4, with 12 bases in between. The CDR3 totals 14 residues. CDR1 is SGHDT, CDR2 YYEEEE, per germline.

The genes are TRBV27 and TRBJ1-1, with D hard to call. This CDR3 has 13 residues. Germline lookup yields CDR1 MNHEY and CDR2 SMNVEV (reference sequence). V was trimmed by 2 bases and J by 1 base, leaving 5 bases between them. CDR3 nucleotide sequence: TGTGCCAGCAGTTTACAACAGAACACTGAAGCTTTCTTT. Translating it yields CASSLQQNTEAFF.

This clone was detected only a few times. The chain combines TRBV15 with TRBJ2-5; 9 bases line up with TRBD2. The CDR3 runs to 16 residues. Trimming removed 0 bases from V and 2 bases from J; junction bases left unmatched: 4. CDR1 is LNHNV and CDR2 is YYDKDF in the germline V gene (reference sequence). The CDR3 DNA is TGTGCCACCAGCAGAGACACAGCGGGGGGTCAAGAGACCCAGTACTTC. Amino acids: CATSRDTAGGQETQYF.

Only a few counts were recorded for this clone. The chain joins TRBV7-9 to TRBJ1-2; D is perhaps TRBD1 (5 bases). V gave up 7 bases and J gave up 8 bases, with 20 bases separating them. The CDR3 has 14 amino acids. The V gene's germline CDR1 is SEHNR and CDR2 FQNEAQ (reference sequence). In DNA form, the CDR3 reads TGTGCCAGCACCCCTAGCACGGGGGTGGGGGGCTACACCTTC. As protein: CASTPSTGVGGYTF. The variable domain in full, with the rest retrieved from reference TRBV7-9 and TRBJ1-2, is DTGVSQNPRHKITKRGQNVTFRCDPISEHNRLYWYRQTLGQGPEFLTYFQNEAQLEKSRLLSDRFSAERPKGSFSTLEIQRTEQGDSAMYLCASTPSTGVGGYTFGSGTRLTVV.

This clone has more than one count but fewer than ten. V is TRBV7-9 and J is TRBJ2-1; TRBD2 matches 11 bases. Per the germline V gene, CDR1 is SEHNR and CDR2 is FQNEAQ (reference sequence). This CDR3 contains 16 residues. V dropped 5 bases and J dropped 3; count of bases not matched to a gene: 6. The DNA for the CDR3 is TGTGCCAGCAGCAGGGGGGGACTAGCGGACTACAATGAGCAGTTCTTC. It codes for CASSRGGLADYNEQFF. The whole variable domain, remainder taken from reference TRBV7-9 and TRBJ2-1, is DTGVSQNPRHKITKRGQNVTFRCDPISEHNRLYWYRQTLGQGPEFLTYFQNEAQLEKSRLLSDRFSAERPKGSFSTLEIQRTEQGDSAMYLCASSRGGLADYNEQFFGPGTRLTVL.

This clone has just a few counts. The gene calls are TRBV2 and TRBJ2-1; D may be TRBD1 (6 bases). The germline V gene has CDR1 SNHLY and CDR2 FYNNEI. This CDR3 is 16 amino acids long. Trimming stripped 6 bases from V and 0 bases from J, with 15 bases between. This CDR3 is CASSPRGSSSYNEQFF. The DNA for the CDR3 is TGTGCCAGCAGCCCCAGGGGATCATCCTCCTACAATGAGCAGTTCTTC. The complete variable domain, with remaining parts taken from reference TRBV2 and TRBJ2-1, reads EPEVTQTPSHQVTQMGQEVILRCVPISNHLYFYWYRQILGQKVEFLVSFYNNEISEKSEIFDDQFSVERPDGSNFTLKIRSTKLEDSAMYFCASSPRGSSSYNEQFFGPGTRLTVL.

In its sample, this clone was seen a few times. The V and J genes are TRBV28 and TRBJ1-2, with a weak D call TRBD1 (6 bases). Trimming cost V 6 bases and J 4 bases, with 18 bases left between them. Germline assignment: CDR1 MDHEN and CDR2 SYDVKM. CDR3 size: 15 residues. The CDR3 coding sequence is TGTGCCAGCAGGAGGTACCTAGGACAGATCTATGGCTACACCTTC. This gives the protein CASRRYLGQIYGYTF.

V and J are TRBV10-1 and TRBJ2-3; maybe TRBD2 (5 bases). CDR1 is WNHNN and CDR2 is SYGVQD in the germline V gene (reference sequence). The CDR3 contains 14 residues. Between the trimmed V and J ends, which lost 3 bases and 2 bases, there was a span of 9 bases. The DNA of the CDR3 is TGCGCCAGCAGTGAACCCGGGGTCACAGATACGCAGTATTTT. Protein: CASSEPGVTDTQYF.

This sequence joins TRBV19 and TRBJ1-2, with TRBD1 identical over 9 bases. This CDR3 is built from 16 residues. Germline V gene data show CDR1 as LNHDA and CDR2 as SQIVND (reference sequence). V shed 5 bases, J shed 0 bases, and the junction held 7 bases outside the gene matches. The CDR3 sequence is CASSLGQGIANYGYTF. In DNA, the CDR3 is TGTGCCAGTAGTCTGGGACAGGGCATAGCTAACTATGGCTACACCTTC.

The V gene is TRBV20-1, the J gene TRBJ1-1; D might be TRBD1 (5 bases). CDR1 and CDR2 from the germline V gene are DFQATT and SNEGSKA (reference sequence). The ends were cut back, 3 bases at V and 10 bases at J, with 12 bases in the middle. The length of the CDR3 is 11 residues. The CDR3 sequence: CSARGHLGAFF. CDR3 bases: TGCAGTGCTAGGGGGCATTTGGGAGCTTTCTTT.

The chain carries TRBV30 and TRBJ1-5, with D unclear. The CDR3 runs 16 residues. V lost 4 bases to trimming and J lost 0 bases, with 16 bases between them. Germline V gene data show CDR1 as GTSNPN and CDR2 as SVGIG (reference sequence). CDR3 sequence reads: CAWTHSAPHSNQPQHF. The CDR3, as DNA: TGTGCCTGGACCCATAGTGCGCCTCATAGCAATCAGCCCCAGCATTTT.

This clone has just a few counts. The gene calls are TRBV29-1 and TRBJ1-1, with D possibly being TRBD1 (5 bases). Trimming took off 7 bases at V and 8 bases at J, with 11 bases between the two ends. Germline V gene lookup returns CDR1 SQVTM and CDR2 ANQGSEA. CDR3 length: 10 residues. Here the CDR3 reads CSASGGEAFF. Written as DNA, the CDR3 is TGCAGCGCTAGCGGGGGGGAAGCTTTCTTT.

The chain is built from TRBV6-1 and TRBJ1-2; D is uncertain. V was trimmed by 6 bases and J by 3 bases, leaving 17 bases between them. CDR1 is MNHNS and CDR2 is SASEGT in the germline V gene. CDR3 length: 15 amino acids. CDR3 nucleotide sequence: TGTGCCAGCAGACCCTTCAAGACACTAGACTATGGCTACACCTTC. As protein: CASRPFKTLDYGYTF.

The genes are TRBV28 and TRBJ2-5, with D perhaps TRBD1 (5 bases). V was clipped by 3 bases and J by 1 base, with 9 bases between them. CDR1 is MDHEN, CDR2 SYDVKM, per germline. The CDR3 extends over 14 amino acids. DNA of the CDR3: TGTGCCAGCAGTTTGGCCAGGGTCCAAGAGACCCAGTACTTC. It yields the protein CASSLARVQETQYF.

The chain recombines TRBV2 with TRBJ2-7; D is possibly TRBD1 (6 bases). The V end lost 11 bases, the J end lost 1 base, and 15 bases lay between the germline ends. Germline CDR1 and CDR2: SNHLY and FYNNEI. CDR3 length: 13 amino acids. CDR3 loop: CAVNRDQSYEQYV. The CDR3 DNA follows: TGTGCCGTCAACAGGGATCAGTCCTACGAGCAGTACGTC.

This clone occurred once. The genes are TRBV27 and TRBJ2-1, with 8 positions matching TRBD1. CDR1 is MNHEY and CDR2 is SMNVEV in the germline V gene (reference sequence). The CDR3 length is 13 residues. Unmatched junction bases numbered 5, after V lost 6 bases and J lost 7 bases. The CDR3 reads CASRWTGSNEQFF. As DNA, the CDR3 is TGTGCCAGCAGATGGACAGGGTCGAATGAGCAGTTCTTC.

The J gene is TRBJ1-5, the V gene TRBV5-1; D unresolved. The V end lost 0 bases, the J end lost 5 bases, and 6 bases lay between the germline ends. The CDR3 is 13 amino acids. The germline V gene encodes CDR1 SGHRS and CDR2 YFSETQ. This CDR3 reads CASSLEEDQPQHF. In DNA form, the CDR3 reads TGCGCCAGCAGCTTGGAGGAGGATCAGCCCCAGCATTTT.

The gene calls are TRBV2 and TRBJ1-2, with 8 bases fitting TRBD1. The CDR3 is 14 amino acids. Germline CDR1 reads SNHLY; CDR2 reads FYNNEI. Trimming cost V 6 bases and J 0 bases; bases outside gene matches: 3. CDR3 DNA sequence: TGTGCCAGCAGAAACAGGGGGGCTAACTATGGCTACACCTTC. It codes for CASRNRGANYGYTF.

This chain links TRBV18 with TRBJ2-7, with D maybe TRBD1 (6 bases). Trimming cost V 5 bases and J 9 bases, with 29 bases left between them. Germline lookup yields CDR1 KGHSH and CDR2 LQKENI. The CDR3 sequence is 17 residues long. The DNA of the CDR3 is TGTGCCAGCTCATACCGCCAGGCGGCTAGTAGAGGGGGATGGCAGTACTTC. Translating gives CASSYRQAASRGGWQYF. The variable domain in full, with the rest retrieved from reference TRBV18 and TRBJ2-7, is NAGVMQNPRHLVRRRGQEARLRCSPMKGHSHVYWYRQLPEEGLKFMVYLQKENIIDESGMPKERFSAEFPKEGPSILRIQQVVRGDSAAYFCASSYRQAASRGGWQYFGPGTRLTVT.